The source of this TCR beta chain is a study of OX40 agonist ivuxolimab in advanced cancers. Assay: immunoSEQ multiplex PCR; the TCRdb copy retains only in-frame clones and omits some. This sample has 55,000 to 70,000 clones, with around 85% found just once. The CDR3 runs 13 residues. Looked up from germline, CDR1 is LNHDA and CDR2 is SQIVND (reference sequence). V gave up 6 bases and J gave up 7 bases; unmatched junction bases: 5. The TCR was taken from an adult with an advanced solid tumor such as melanoma, head and neck, liver or kidney cancer. The chain couples TRBV19 to TRBJ2-7; 11 nucleotides line up with TRBD1. This specimen was CD4+ or CD8+ T cells sorted from blood, taken in a trial of the OX40 agonist ivuxolimab. This chain's CDR3 is CASRGQGDGEQYF. CDR3 coding DNA: TGTGCCAGTAGGGGACAGGGGGACGGGGAGCAGTACTTC.